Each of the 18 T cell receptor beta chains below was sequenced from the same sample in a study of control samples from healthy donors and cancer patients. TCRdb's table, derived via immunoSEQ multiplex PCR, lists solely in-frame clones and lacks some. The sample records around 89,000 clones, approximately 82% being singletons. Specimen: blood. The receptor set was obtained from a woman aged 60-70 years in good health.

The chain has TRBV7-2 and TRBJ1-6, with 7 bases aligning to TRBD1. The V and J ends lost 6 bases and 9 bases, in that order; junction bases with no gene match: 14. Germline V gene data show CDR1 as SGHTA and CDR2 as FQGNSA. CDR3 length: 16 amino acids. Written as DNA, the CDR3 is TGTGCCAGCAGTTCAGGGACAGCTAGAACCTTTTCACCCCTCCACTTT. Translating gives CASSSGTARTFSPLHF.

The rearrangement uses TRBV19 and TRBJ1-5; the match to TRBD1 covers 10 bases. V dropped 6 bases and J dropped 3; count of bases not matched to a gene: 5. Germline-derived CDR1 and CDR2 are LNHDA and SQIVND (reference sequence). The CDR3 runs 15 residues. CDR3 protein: CASSRTGGINQPQHF. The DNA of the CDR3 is TGTGCCAGTAGCAGGACAGGGGGTATCAATCAGCCCCAGCATTTT.

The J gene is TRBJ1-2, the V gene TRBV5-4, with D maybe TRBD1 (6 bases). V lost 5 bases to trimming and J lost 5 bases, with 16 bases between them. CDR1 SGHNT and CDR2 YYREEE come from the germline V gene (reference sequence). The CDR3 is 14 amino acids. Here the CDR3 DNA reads TGTGCCAGCAGGACAAAGAAGGGGGATTATGGCTACACCTTC. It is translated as CASRTKKGDYGYTF.

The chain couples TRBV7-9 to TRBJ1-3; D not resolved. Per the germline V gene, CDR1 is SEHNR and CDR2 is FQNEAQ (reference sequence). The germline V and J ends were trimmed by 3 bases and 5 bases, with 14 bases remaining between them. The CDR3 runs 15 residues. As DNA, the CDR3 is TGTGCCAGCAGCTTGGCCCTTGGAACCAGAAACACCATATATTTT. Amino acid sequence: CASSLALGTRNTIYF.

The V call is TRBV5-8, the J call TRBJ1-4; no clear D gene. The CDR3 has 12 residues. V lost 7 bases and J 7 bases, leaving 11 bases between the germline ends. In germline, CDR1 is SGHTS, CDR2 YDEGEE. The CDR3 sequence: CASALRGEKLFF. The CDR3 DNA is TGTGCCAGCGCGCTCAGAGGTGAAAAACTGTTTTTT.

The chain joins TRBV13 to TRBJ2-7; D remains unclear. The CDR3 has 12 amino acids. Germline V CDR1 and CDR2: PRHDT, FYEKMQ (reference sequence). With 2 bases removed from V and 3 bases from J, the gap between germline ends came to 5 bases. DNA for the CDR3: TGTGCCAGCAGCTTAAGTGGCTACGAGCAGTACTTC. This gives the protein CASSLSGYEQYF.

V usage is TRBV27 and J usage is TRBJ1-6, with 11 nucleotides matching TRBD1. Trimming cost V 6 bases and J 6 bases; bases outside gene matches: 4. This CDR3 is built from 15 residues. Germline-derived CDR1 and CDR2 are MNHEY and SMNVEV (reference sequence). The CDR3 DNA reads TGTGCCAGCAGAGTGGGACAGGGGGTTAATTCACCCCTCCACTTT. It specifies CASRVGQGVNSPLHF.

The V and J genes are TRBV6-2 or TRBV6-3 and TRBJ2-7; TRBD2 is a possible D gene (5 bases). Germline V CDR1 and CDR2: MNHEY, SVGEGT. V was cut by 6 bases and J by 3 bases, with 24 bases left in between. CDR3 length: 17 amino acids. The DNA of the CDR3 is TGTGCCAGCAGCCACCCTAATTCTTTTCTTGGACTCTACGAGCAGTACTTC. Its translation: CASSHPNSFLGLYEQYF.

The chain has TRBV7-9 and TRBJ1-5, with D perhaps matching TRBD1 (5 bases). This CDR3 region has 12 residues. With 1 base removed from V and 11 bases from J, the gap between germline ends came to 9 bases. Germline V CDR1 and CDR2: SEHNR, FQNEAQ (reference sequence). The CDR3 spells CASSLGARAQHF. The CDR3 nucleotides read TGTGCCAGCAGCTTAGGGGCCAGGGCCCAGCATTTT.

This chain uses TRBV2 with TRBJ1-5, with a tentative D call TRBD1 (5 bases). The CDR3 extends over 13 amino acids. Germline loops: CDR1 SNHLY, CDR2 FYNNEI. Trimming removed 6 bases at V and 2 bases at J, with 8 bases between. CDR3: CASRGVGNQPQHF. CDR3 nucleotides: TGTGCCAGCAGGGGGGTGGGCAATCAGCCCCAGCATTTT. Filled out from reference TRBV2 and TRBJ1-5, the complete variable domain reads EPEVTQTPSHQVTQMGQEVILRCVPISNHLYFYWYRQILGQKVEFLVSFYNNEISEKSEIFDDQFSVERPDGSNFTLKIRSTKLEDSAMYFCASRGVGNQPQHFGDGTRLSIL.

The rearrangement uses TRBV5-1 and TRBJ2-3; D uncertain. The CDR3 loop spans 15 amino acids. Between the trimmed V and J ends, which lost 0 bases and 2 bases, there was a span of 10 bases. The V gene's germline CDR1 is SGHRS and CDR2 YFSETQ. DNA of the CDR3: TGCGCCAGCAGCTTGGTGAGCCCGTACACAGATACGCAGTATTTT. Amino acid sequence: CASSLVSPYTDTQYF.

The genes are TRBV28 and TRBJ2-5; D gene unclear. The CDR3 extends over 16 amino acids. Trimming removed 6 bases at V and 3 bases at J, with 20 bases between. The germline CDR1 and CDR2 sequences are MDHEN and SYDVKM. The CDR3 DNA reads TGTGCCAGCAGGGCCTCGACTGAGTTGCTAAAAGAGACCCAGTACTTC. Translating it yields CASRASTELLKETQYF.

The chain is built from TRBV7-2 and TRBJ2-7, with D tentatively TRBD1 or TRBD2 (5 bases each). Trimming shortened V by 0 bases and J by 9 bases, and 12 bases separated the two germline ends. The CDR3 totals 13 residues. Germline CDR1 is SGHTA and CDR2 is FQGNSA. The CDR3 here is CASSLASGAGQYF. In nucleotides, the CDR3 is TGTGCCAGCAGCTTAGCATCCGGGGCCGGGCAGTACTTC.

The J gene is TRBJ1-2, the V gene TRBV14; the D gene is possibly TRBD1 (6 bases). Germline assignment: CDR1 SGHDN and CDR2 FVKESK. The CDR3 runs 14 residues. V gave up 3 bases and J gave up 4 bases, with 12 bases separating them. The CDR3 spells CASSQAGELYGYTF. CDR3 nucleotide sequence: TGTGCCAGCAGCCAGGCAGGGGAACTCTATGGCTACACCTTC.

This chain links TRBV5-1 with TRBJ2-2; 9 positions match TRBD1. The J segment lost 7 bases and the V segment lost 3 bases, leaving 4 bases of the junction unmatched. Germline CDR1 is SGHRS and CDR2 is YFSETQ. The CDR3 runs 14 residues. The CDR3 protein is CASSSQGAVGELFF. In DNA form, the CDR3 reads TGCGCCAGCAGCTCACAGGGGGCTGTCGGGGAGCTGTTTTTT.

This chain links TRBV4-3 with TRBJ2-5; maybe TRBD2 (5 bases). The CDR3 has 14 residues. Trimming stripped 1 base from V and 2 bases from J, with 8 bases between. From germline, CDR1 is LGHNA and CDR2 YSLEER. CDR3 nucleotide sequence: TGCGCCAGCAGCCAAGGTTCGGGGCAAGAGACCCAGTACTTC. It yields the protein CASSQGSGQETQYF.

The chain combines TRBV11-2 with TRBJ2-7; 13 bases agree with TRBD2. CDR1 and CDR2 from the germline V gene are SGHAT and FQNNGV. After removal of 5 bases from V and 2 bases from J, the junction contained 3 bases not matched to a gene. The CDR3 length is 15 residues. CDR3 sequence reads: CASSLGLAGPYEQYF. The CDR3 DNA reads TGTGCCAGCAGCCTGGGACTAGCGGGACCCTACGAGCAGTACTTC.

Here the CDR3 DNA reads TGTGCCAGCAGCCATAGGAGTGGCTACACCTTC. Its translation: CASSHRSGYTF. The chain combines TRBV3-1 (or the pseudogene TRBV3-2) with TRBJ1-2, with D hard to call. Trimming left V 3 bases short and J 7 bases short, with 6 bases between. Germline CDR1 and CDR2: LGHDT and YNNKEL (reference sequence). CDR3 length: 11 amino acids.